Reported below is one T cell receptor (beta chain). Its antigen is unknown. Nothing much larger sits one base from this clone, and base qualities are not available. Whole blood was collected in K2EDTA tubes by collaborating institutions according to the institutions' own protocols. For TCRbeta analysis, collaborators shipped samples as frozen whole blood, isolated PBMCs, or DNA extracted from either of those sample types. TCRbeta CDR3 regions were amplified from genomic DNA by means of the immunoSEQ Assay, a bias-controlled multiplex PCR. Per the authors' processing: The number of nucleated cells in each sample was estimated by amplification of reference gene primers within the assay. To quantify the absolute abundance of each unique TCRbeta CDR3 rearrangement, sequence reads were collapsed and filtered. For each sample, productive Simpson clonality was calculated as the square root of Simpson's diversity index across productive rearrangements. This immuneACCESS table, as held by TCRdb, lists in-frame sequences with V and J called but not all clones. Of the missing ones, under half trace to an unresolved V gene in checked studies; the others have no known cause. V and J calls and clone size follow that table, whereas D and trimming were derived from the DNA. In this sample the table shows about 59,000 clones, roughly 90% of which occur a single time. The ten largest make up approximately 15% of the sample.

This entry comes from a study of blood T cell repertoires in COVID-19 (dated by TCRdb to the early 2020s). Broadly, across the study: Samples from collaborators originated in the United States, Italy and Spain and spanned both the acute and convalescent phases of COVID-19. Subjects who had been exposed to COVID-19, were actively infected with it, or had recovered from it provided the deeply sampled blood TCRbeta repertoires that made up the dataset. The material from the prospective study consisted of cDNA or gDNA derived from T cells, B-cell-depleted T cells, or PBMCs. A de-identified subject ID, COVID-19 status, age in years and sex were almost always included in the sample metadata. Samples came from the ongoing ImmuneRACE study (first 160 participants) plus 1,254 subjects from 6 global collaborators. A freely available public database, intended as a resource for researchers studying the immune response to SARS-CoV-2, is where the repertoires were released. Where available, HLA class I and class II types were taken from metadata supplied by the sample provider and were not determined by assay-based typing. What the work shows at the level of the full study, not this receptor alone: How much clinical and demographic metadata was included differed by source and by participant, and the metadata was provided uncurated.

Cut back by 1 base and 0 bases, the V and J ends lie 10 bases apart. CDR1 and CDR2 are drawn from the germline V gene (reference sequence): LNHDA, SQIVND. The CDR3, from cysteine to phenylalanine, totals 17 residues. Only the CDR3 part of the read is kept: 51 bases, read in frame from the first base. The receptor comes from a man older than 75 with acute or convalescent COVID-19. The sequenced sample was peripheral blood. The chain joins TRBV19 to TRBJ2-6, with the D gene uncertain. DNA sequence: TGTGCCAGTAGTATAGGGCAGGTACTCTCTGGGGCCAACGTCCTGACTTTC. Its protein product is CASSIGQVLSGANVLTF.